This T cell receptor (beta chain) was identified in a study of cytomegalovirus exposure and HLA in healthy donors. The wider study: There were 350 to 400 genotyped donors. Of these, 75% to 90% fell in the genetic ancestry cluster associated with self-reported Caucasian donors.

The PCR was carried out with 60 Vbeta primers and 13 Jbeta primers. Assay: immunoSEQ multiplex PCR; the TCRdb copy retains only in-frame clones and omits some. The sample records some 97,000 clones, about 75% being singletons. As concerns this clone: Its antigen remains unknown.

Germline values: CDR1 MGHRA, CDR2 YSYEKL. CDR3 length: 15 amino acids. The trim removed 0 bases at V and 4 bases at J, leaving 5 bases unmatched. Study results and limitations: Later findings reportedly placed an Asian-associated ancestry cluster below the approximately 650-donor mean for N-insertions. A missense DCLRE1C variant was associated with V- and J-gene trimming of TCR beta chains in a later analysis, and an independent cohort replicated the association.

This chain links TRBV4-1 with TRBJ2-5; TRBD2 agrees at 7 bases. Sequencing used PBMCs. This TCR was recovered from a male donor in good health and CMV-seropositive. The CDR3 nucleotides are TGCGCCAGCAGCCAAGAAGTGCTAGCGGCAGAGACCCAGTACTTC. Its protein product is CASSQEVLAAETQYF.